This T cell receptor (beta chain) was sequenced during a study of tissue T cells after allogeneic stem cell transplantation. Findings of the study overall: Anatomically similar tissues had similar TCR repertoires within each patient. Shared clones across patients were few; motif clustering revealed tissue-specific shared signatures.

Trimming shortened V by 1 base and J by 0 bases, and 7 bases separated the two germline ends. Germline values: CDR1 NSQYPW, CDR2 LRSPGD (reference sequence). The length of the CDR3 is 15 residues. CDR3 sequences, V/J genes, frequencies and template counts came from survey-depth TCRbeta sequencing. The protocol was immunoSEQ multiplex PCR, while the TCRdb copy is restricted to in-frame clones and leaves out a portion. The data hold tens of thousands of clones, with over 70% observed a single time. Note on this clone: Its specificity is not known. Gene names and germline match the mouse. The CDR3 goes on 1 residue after the read ends, and that part is filled in from the germline J gene.

V and J are TRBV1 and TRBJ1-3; D perhaps matches TRBD1 (5 bases). The sequence was collected from a pool of C57BL/6 mice in good health. What was sequenced was sorted cells pooled from one or two spleens. CDR3 DNA (partial): TGCACCTGCAGTGCAGGGACATATTCTGGAAATACGCTCTAT. Its protein product is CTCSAGTYSGNTLY. The complete CDR3 protein is CTCSAGTYSGNTLYF. Full variable domain (missing parts from reference TRBV1 and TRBJ1-3): VTLLEQNPRWRLVPRGQAVNLRCILKNSQYPWMSWYQQDLQKQLQWLFTLRSPGDKEVKSLPGADYLATRVTDTELRLQVANMSQGRTLYCTCSAGTYSGNTLYFGEGSRLIVV.